This TCR beta chain is from a study of early stage breast cancer tumors. TCRdb's copy holds only in-frame clones and misses some; the assay was immunoSEQ multiplex PCR. The sample has under 45,000 clones; about 78% are singletons. Germline V gene sequence: CDR1 SGHDT, CDR2 YYEEEE. The CDR3 spans 16 residues. V gave up 4 bases and J gave up 2 bases; unmatched junction bases: 7. Concerning this clone: Its antigen remains unknown.

Study observations and caveats: Enriched TCRB sequences shared across patients were mostly commonly generated sequences.

The specimen sequenced was blood. The sequence derives from a person aged 45-60 years with breast cancer. The chain links TRBV5-6 to TRBJ2-2, with 8 bases lining up with TRBD2. This CDR3 is CASSRPGGANTGELFF. CDR3 in DNA: TGTGCCAGCAGCCGCCCGGGGGGGGCTAACACCGGGGAGCTGTTTTTT.